The 9 T cell receptor beta chains below were found in one sample sequenced in a study of CD8 T cells in Susac syndrome. RNA, at about 0.45 to 1 ug, was reverse transcribed with random hexamers. One entry per CDR3 protein, called by TCRdb with MiXCR from the immunoSEQ multiplex PCR reads. The profile covers approximately 190,000 distinct CDR3 sequences, with 85% to 95% appearing a single time and 0.15% to 0.2% taken by the ten largest. Sample: CD8+ T cells from PBMCs. The receptors shown here come from a human donor with Susac syndrome.

This clonotype appeared a single time. The J gene is TRBJ2-7, the V gene TRBV20-1; no clear D gene. This CDR3 spans 11 amino acids. The germline V gene has CDR1 DFQATT and CDR2 SNEGSKA (reference sequence). Trimming pared 4 bases from V and 5 bases from J, leaving 9 bases between. This chain's CDR3 is CSANKLHEQYF. CDR3 nucleotide sequence: TGCAGTGCTAACAAGCTTCACGAGCAGTACTTC.

This clonotype has a handful of counts. This chain connects TRBV18 to TRBJ1-1; D unclear. CDR3 length: 12 amino acids. The germline V and J ends were trimmed by 3 bases and 5 bases, with 7 bases remaining between them. Germline values: CDR1 KGHSH, CDR2 LQKENI. In DNA form, the CDR3 reads TGTGCCAGCTCACCTCCTGGAACTGAAGCTTTCTTT. Translating it yields CASSPPGTEAFF.

The J gene is TRBJ2-7, the V gene TRBV30; no clear D gene. This CDR3 region has 11 residues. V gave up 2 bases and J gave up 2 bases, with 4 bases separating them. Germline values: CDR1 GTSNPN, CDR2 SVGIG (reference sequence). The CDR3 bases are TGTGCCTGGAGTCCTGCCTACGAGCAGTACTTC. Residues: CAWSPAYEQYF.

This chain uses TRBV5-5 with TRBJ2-3; the D is unclear. Trimming pared 0 bases from V and 1 base from J, leaving 12 bases between. Germline V gene lookup returns CDR1 SGHKS and CDR2 YYEKEE (reference sequence). This CDR3 spans 16 amino acids. CDR3 region: CASSLDGAGGTDTQYF. The DNA for the CDR3 is TGTGCCAGCAGCTTGGACGGAGCAGGAGGCACAGATACGCAGTATTTT.

This rearrangement joins TRBV4-1 to TRBJ2-5; perhaps D is TRBD1 or TRBD2 (5 bases each). V shed 3 bases and J shed 1 base, with 9 bases lying between them. CDR3 length: 14 residues. CDR1 is MGHRA and CDR2 is YSYEKL in the germline V gene. This CDR3 is CASSQIGGQETQYF. For the CDR3, the DNA is TGCGCCAGCAGCCAGATTGGGGGCCAAGAGACCCAGTACTTC.

The chain has TRBV15 and TRBJ1-4; D ambiguous. Trimming took off 11 bases at V and 0 bases at J, with 13 bases between the two ends. CDR1 is LNHNV and CDR2 is YYDKDF in the germline V gene (reference sequence). The CDR3 is 14 residues long. The CDR3 coding sequence is TGTGCCGTAGGACTGCCCGCAACTAATGAAAAACTGTTTTTT. It specifies CAVGLPATNEKLFF. The full variable domain, with the rest looked up from reference TRBV15 and TRBJ1-4, is DAMVIQNPRYQVTQFGKPVTLSCSQTLNHNVMYWYQQKSSQAPKLLFHYYDKDFNNEADTPDNFQSRRPNTSFCFLDIRSPGLGDTAMYLCAVGLPATNEKLFFGSGTQLSVL.

The genes are TRBV12-3 or TRBV12-4 and TRBJ1-2, with D uncertain. This CDR3 spans 13 amino acids. V lost 3 bases to trimming and J lost 2 bases, with 7 bases between them. For the CDR3, the DNA is TGTGCCAGCAGTTTTGGGCACAACTATGGCTACACCTTC. Translation gives CASSFGHNYGYTF.

The chain has TRBV7-2 and TRBJ1-2; the D is unclear. CDR1 SGHTA and CDR2 FQGNSA come from the germline V gene. The CDR3 has 14 residues. V shed 1 base and J shed 1 base, with 7 bases lying between them. CDR3 coding DNA: TGTGCCAGCAGCTTAGACACAGATAACTATGGCTACACCTTC. As protein: CASSLDTDNYGYTF.

This clonotype was counted once. The chain links TRBV27 to TRBJ2-3; D is undetermined. Germline V CDR1 and CDR2: MNHEY, SMNVEV (reference sequence). The CDR3 spans 14 residues. V was trimmed by 5 bases and J by 2 bases, leaving 11 bases between them. CDR3 region: CASSPAPYTDTQYF. The CDR3 coding sequence is TGTGCCAGCAGTCCCGCTCCGTACACAGATACGCAGTATTTT.